This entry features one T cell receptor (beta chain) sequence. Its antigen is currently unknown. The sample belongs to a study of beta chain features in type 1 diabetes. At the level of the study: All of the samples together had over 90 million sorted cells examined. Study-wide results and limits: A moderate, significant TCRB CDR3 shortening appeared in type 1 diabetes across four CD4+ subsets.

Sequenced material consisted of expressed TCRB transcripts (all of the isolated RNA was reverse transcribed). Profiling relied on immunoSEQ multiplex PCR, and the TCRdb table lists in-frame clones only, not all of them. Counted here are 600,000 to 700,000 clones, around 12% occurring once; the ten biggest clones make up roughly 0.11%. The CDR3 is 12 amino acids. Deletions cut 7 bases from V and 1 base from J, with 6 bases between. Per the germline V gene, CDR1 is SNHLY and CDR2 is FYNNEI. The receptor's source is a young man with type 1 diabetes. V usage is TRBV2 and J usage is TRBJ2-3; D is undetermined. The sequenced sample was naive CD4+ T cells from blood. CDR3 sequence (DNA): TGTGCCAGCAATCAGGGCACAGATACGCAGTATTTT. The encoded protein is CASNQGTDTQYF.